This is a list of T cell receptor beta chains from one sample in a study of blood T cells in healthy people across ages. TCRdb used MiXCR to reprocess the 5' RACE reads, holding one entry per CDR3 protein. The sample has roughly 500,000 distinct CDR3 sequences; 25% to 30% are singletons. The specimen was blood. The receptor source for this set is a woman aged 70-85 years in good health. Both conserved end residues are part of each CDR3. Each record gives: clone size, J gene, D gene, V gene, CDR3 DNA, CDR3 protein. D genes are given only for firm matches. A row's size may be missing; if present it is once, few, many or a size class.

.	TRBJ2-3	.	TRBV20-1	TGCAGTGCTGGGAGTTGGGATACGCAGTATTTT	CSAGSWDTQYF
once	TRBJ2-4	.	TRBV5-6	TGTGCCAGCAGCTGGCGGACAACCCAGAGGGCCAAAAACATTCAGTACTTC	CASSWRTTQRAKNIQYF
many	TRBJ1-5	.	TRBV7-2	TGTGCCAGCAGCTCCCCAAATCAGCCCCAGCATTTT	CASSSPNQPQHF
.	TRBJ1-1	.	TRBV9	TGTGCCAGCAGCGTAGGCTCAGGGGTGATAGGCACTGAAGCTTTCTTT	CASSVGSGVIGTEAFF
.	TRBJ2-5	.	TRBV29-1	TGCAGCGGGGTCAGGGTTTCGGGAGAGACCCAGTACTTC	CSGVRVSGETQYF
.	TRBJ2-3	TRBD2	TRBV7-2	TGTGCCAGCAGCTTAACGGGACTAGTGGGAACAGATACGCAGTATTTT	CASSLTGLVGTDTQYF
.	TRBJ2-5	.	TRBV10-3	TGTGCCATCGCGGGTTTGTACCAAGAGACCCAGTACTTC	CAIAGLYQETQYF
few	TRBJ1-2	.	TRBV4-1	TGCGCCAGCAGCCTCCCAATAGGATTGCCTGCGGACTATGGCTACACCTTC	CASSLPIGLPADYGYTF
few	TRBJ1-1	.	TRBV20-1	TGCAGTGCTAGCCTACTTCGGGGGGCGCGAGGAGCTTTCTTT	CSASLLRGARGAFF
.	TRBJ2-4	.	TRBV20-1	TGCAGTGCTAGACCAGGGTTGTCCGTAGCCAAAAACATTCAGTACTTC	CSARPGLSVAKNIQYF
few	TRBJ2-5	.	TRBV4-3	TGCGCCAGCAGCCAAGATGTGGGGGAGACCCAGTGCTTC	CASSQDVGETQCF
.	TRBJ1-4	.	TRBV5-1	TGCGCCAGCAGCTTGGAGGGCAGTCTTGCAACTAATGAAAAACTGTTTTTT	CASSLEGSLATNEKLFF
.	TRBJ2-3	TRBD1	TRBV9	TGTGCCAGCAGCGCGGACAGGGCGGGCACAGATACGCAGTATTTT	CASSADRAGTDTQYF
few	TRBJ1-4	.	TRBV3-1	TGTGCCAGCGGGGGAAACGGGGAAAAACTGTTTTTT	CASGGNGEKLFF
.	TRBJ2-1	.	TRBV12-3/TRBV12-4	TGTGCCAGCACCCTAAGGGGGTCTATCTACAATGAGCAGTTCTTC	CASTLRGSIYNEQFF
.	TRBJ2-2	TRBD2	TRBV7-2	TGTGCCAGCAGCTTCCCTAGCGGGGCGAACACCGGGGAGCTGTTTTTT	CASSFPSGANTGELFF
many	TRBJ2-7	.	TRBV10-3	TGTGCCATCACCCCGGGGCCGGCATACGAGCAGTACTTC	CAITPGPAYEQYF
.	TRBJ2-5	.	TRBV29-1	TGCAGCGTTGATAGGGGGGCATCGGGGGAGACCCAGTACTTC	CSVDRGASGETQYF
few	TRBJ2-1	TRBD1	TRBV24-1	TGTGCCACCAGTGATTGGGGCAGGGGGCCTACGAATGAGCAGTTCTTC	CATSDWGRGPTNEQFF
few	TRBJ2-5	TRBD2	TRBV6-5	TGTGCCAGCAGTACAACTAGCGGGGGGTCCCAAGAGACCCAGTACTTC	CASSTTSGGSQETQYF
.	TRBJ2-1	TRBD2	TRBV27	TGTGCCAGCAGTTTATCGCAGCGGGGGGGCTCCTACAATGAGCAGTTCTTC	CASSLSQRGGSYNEQFF
.	TRBJ2-7	.	TRBV12-3/TRBV12-4	TGTGCCAGCAGTTTAAGACAGGCCGTCTCCTACGAGCAGTACTTC	CASSLRQAVSYEQYF
many	TRBJ1-1	.	TRBV6-5	TGTGCCAGCAGTCTTACACGGACAGATACTGAAGCTTTCTTT	CASSLTRTDTEAFF
many	TRBJ1-2	TRBD1	TRBV20-1	TGCAGTGCTAGAGATCGGAGACAGGGAGAATCCTATGGCTACACCTTC	CSARDRRQGESYGYTF
.	TRBJ2-2	TRBD2	TRBV20-1	TGCAGTGCTAGACGGGGGGGAAAAGTCACCGGGGAGCTGTTTTTT	CSARRGGKVTGELFF
.	TRBJ1-5	.	TRBV6-2/TRBV6-3	TGTGCCAGCAGTGATCCTGGGCAGGGGTCCGATCAGCCCCAGCATTTT	CASSDPGQGSDQPQHF
.	TRBJ2-1	.	TRBV12-3/TRBV12-4	TGTGCCAGCAGTCTGGGACCCCAAGGGCGCAATGAGCAGTTCTTC	CASSLGPQGRNEQFF
few	TRBJ2-7	.	TRBV7-2	TGTGCCAGCAGCGGCACCACAGCGCTCCCTTTCCACGAGCAGTACTTC	CASSGTTALPFHEQYF
few	TRBJ1-1	.	TRBV24-1	TGTGCCACCCAGGGGCTTAACGGTGAAGCTTTCTTT	CATQGLNGEAFF
.	TRBJ2-4	.	TRBV20-1	TGCAGTGCTAGCGACAGGGCCAAAAACATTCAGTACTTC	CSASDRAKNIQYF
few	TRBJ1-1	.	TRBV6-1	TGTGCCAGCAGTGGAGTGGCTGAAGCTTTCTTT	CASSGVAEAFF
.	TRBJ1-1	TRBD1	TRBV14	TGTGCCAGCAGCCTCAGGGTGTCCAGGGGGGAAGCTTTCTTT	CASSLRVSRGEAFF
few	TRBJ1-2	TRBD1	TRBV5-6	TGTGCCAGCAGCTTACAGGGGGTAGCCTATGGCTACACCTTC	CASSLQGVAYGYTF
.	TRBJ2-5	.	TRBV29-1	TGCAGCGTTGGAATAGAGACCCAGTACTTC	CSVGIETQYF
many	TRBJ2-1	TRBD2	TRBV2	TGTGCCAGCACTAGAGCGGGGGGGCAGGTTGAGCAGTTCTTC	CASTRAGGQVEQFF
.	TRBJ2-2	TRBD2	TRBV5-1	TGCGCCAGCAGCTTACCGGGACTAGCCACCGGGGAGCTGTTCTTT	CASSLPGLATGELFF
.	TRBJ2-7	.	TRBV5-1	TGCGCCAGCAGCTCTTTAGGACAGTCCTACGAGCAGTACTTC	CASSSLGQSYEQYF
.	TRBJ1-4	.	TRBV6-6	TGTGCCAGCAGTTACGAACCGGGAGAAAAACTGTTTTTT	CASSYEPGEKLFF
few	TRBJ2-5	TRBD2	TRBV6-1	TGTGCCAGCATCCCGGGACTAGCGGGGGCCCAGTACTTC	CASIPGLAGAQYF
.	TRBJ1-2	.	TRBV7-9	TGTGCCAGCAGCTTAGCGCCTTATGGCTACACCTTC	CASSLAPYGYTF
once	TRBJ2-5	.	TRBV20-1	TGCAGTGCTAGGGGGGCAGGGAGGCAAGAGACCCAGTACTTC	CSARGAGRQETQYF
.	TRBJ1-4	.	TRBV29-1	TGCAGCGTTGAAGGACAGAATGAAAATGAAAAACTGTTTTTT	CSVEGQNENEKLFF
few	TRBJ2-7	.	TRBV29-1	TGCAGCGTTGTAAGCCAGGGAGTGATCTACGAGCAGTACTTC	CSVVSQGVIYEQYF
.	TRBJ1-2	.	TRBV4-3	TGCGCCAGCAGCCACCTTAAAGGCAGGGGCTATAGCTACACCTTC	CASSHLKGRGYSYTF
.	TRBJ1-2	.	TRBV5-1	TGCGCCAGCAGCTCAGTTGACTATGGCTACACCTTC	CASSSVDYGYTF
.	TRBJ1-4	.	TRBV5-1	TGCGCCAGCAGCTTGGAAGGGTACGGAGGGAATGAAAAACTGTTTTTT	CASSLEGYGGNEKLFF
.	TRBJ2-5	TRBD2	TRBV20-1	TGCAGTGCTCCGCAGCGGGGGGGCGAGGGAGAGACCCAGTACTTC	CSAPQRGGEGETQYF
few	TRBJ2-7	.	TRBV9	TGTGCCAGCAGCCAAGGACAGTTAAGCTCCTACGAGCAGTACTTC	CASSQGQLSSYEQYF
many	TRBJ2-1	.	TRBV11-2	TGTGCCAGCAGCCAATTCAATGAGCAGTTCTTC	CASSQFNEQFF
.	TRBJ2-1	TRBD1	TRBV12-3/TRBV12-4	TGTGCCAGCAGTTTAGGCAGGGGGCCCCACAATGAGCAGTTCTTC	CASSLGRGPHNEQFF
few	TRBJ2-7	TRBD1	TRBV7-9	TGTGCCAGCAGCTCGGGACAGGGACAGCAGTACTTC	CASSSGQGQQYF